Below are 24 T cell receptor beta chains sequenced from a single sample in a study of T cell repertoires in ileal Crohn's disease. Clones were sequenced by immunoSEQ multiplex PCR, and TCRdb holds only the in-frame ones, with some missing. The sample has roughly 13,000 clones, under 80% seen once. The sequenced sample was ileal tissue. Every receptor here comes from an adult with Crohn's disease.

The chain employs TRBV4-2 and TRBJ2-3; 16 bases fit TRBD2. The CDR3 is made up of 18 amino acids. The germline V gene has CDR1 LGHNA and CDR2 YNFKEQ. V shed 2 bases and J 3 bases; nucleotides not matched to a gene: 5. CDR3 sequence (DNA): TGTGCCAGCAGCCAACGCGGGACTAGCGGGAGGGATACAGATACGCAGTATTTT. Translating it yields CASSQRGTSGRDTDTQYF.

This clone was counted between two and nine times. The chain is built from TRBV7-9 and TRBJ1-5; TRBD1 might be the D (5 bases). The CDR3 loop spans 16 amino acids. The V gene lost 7 bases and the J gene lost 2 bases, with 18 bases spanning the gap. Germline loops: CDR1 SEHNR, CDR2 FQNEAQ (reference sequence). The CDR3, as DNA: TGTGCCAGCACTTTGGGGGGGTGGTGGGGCAATCAGCCCCAGCATTTT. As protein: CASTLGGWWGNQPQHF.

The CDR3 region is CASSSGTSGSLEQYF. The CDR3 DNA sequence: TGTGCCAGCAGCTCGGGGACTAGCGGGAGCCTCGAGCAGTACTTC. The chain recombines TRBV11-3 with TRBJ2-7, with 14 bases matching TRBD2. The V and J ends lost 4 bases and 6 bases, in that order; junction bases with no gene match: 5. Germline V CDR1 and CDR2: SGHNT, YENEEA. There are 15 residues in the CDR3.

V usage is TRBV9 and J usage is TRBJ1-3; the match to TRBD1 covers 7 bases. Germline trimming cut 4 bases from V and 4 bases from J; bases unmatched to any gene: 14. The germline gives CDR1 SGDLS, CDR2 YYNGEE. CDR3 size: 17 residues. CDR3 in DNA: TGTGCCAGCAGCCCTTCCGACAGGGCCCGCGCGGGAAACACCATATATTTT. Residues: CASSPSDRARAGNTIYF.

The chain links TRBV11-2 to TRBJ2-7; 8 positions agree with TRBD2. CDR1 is SGHAT, CDR2 FQNNGV, per germline. Trimming cost V 4 bases and J 5 bases; bases outside gene matches: 7. There are 14 residues in the CDR3. The CDR3 DNA sequence: TGTGCCAGCAGCTCGCCGGGACTAGGGGACGAGCAGTACTTC. The encoded protein is CASSSPGLGDEQYF.

The chain links TRBV2 to TRBJ2-3, with 12 bases lining up with TRBD2. CDR3 length: 15 residues. With 3 bases clipped from V and 10 bases from J, the junction kept 8 bases outside the gene matches. Germline V gives CDR1 SNHLY, CDR2 FYNNEI. In nucleotides, the CDR3 is TGTGCCAGCAGTGATCTGGCTAGCGGGAGGGTTTCGCAGTATTTT. Translated: CASSDLASGRVSQYF.

This clone was detected only a few times. The V call is TRBV28, the J call TRBJ1-1, with 8 bases that match TRBD1. CDR3 size: 16 residues. J gave up 3 bases and V 2 bases, and 8 bases lay outside the gene matches. In germline, CDR1 is MDHEN, CDR2 SYDVKM. CDR3 sequence: CASSLGDRGVDTEAFF. CDR3 DNA: TGTGCCAGCAGTTTAGGAGACAGGGGAGTCGACACTGAAGCTTTCTTT. Full variable domain (remainder filled in from reference TRBV28 and TRBJ1-1): DVKVTQSSRYLVKRTGEKVFLECVQDMDHENMFWYRQDPGLGLRLIYFSYDVKMKEKGDIPEGYSVSREKKERFSLILESASTNQTSMYLCASSLGDRGVDTEAFFGQGTRLTVV.

This chain connects TRBV18 to TRBJ2-1; 10 bases line up with TRBD2. The CDR3 runs to 15 residues. The V gene end was trimmed by 4 bases and the J gene end by 4 bases; junction bases not matched to a gene: 4. From germline, CDR1 is KGHSH and CDR2 LQKENI. CDR3 DNA: TGTGCCAGCTCACTCCCAGCGGGAGGGTACAATGAGCAGTTCTTC. Translation: CASSLPAGGYNEQFF.

The CDR3 spells CASSGLLDTQYF. As DNA, the CDR3 is TGCGCCAGCAGCGGCCTTCTAGATACGCAGTATTTT. This rearrangement joins TRBV5-1 to TRBJ2-3; D remains unclear. There are 12 residues in the CDR3. V dropped 4 bases and J dropped 5 bases, with 8 bases sitting between them. Germline V lookup: CDR1 SGHRS, CDR2 YFSETQ.

The table lists this clone with a few counts. The CDR3 region is CASSPRLGTQYF. The CDR3, as DNA: TGCGCCAGCAGCCCTCGATTGGGCACGCAGTATTTT. The chain links TRBV5-1 to TRBJ2-3; D is uncertain. The CDR3 consists of 12 residues. Germline V gene lookup returns CDR1 SGHRS and CDR2 YFSETQ. V lost 4 bases and J lost 9, with 12 bases in between.

The J gene is TRBJ1-1, the V gene TRBV9; tentatively, D is TRBD1 (6 bases). V dropped 0 bases and J dropped 1 base, with 13 bases sitting between them. CDR3 length: 16 amino acids. Germline loops: CDR1 SGDLS, CDR2 YYNGEE. The chain's CDR3 is CASSVDGWDKNTEAFF. CDR3 coding DNA: TGTGCCAGCAGCGTAGATGGGTGGGACAAGAACACTGAAGCTTTCTTT.

The chain combines TRBV9 with TRBJ2-5; TRBD2 aligns across 8 bases. Germline CDR1 reads SGDLS; CDR2 reads YYNGEE. The CDR3 has 16 amino acids. V shed 0 bases, J shed 5 bases, and the junction held 9 bases outside the gene matches. This chain's CDR3 is CASSVALGGARETQYF. The CDR3 coding sequence is TGTGCCAGCAGCGTAGCTCTCGGGGGGGCAAGGGAGACCCAGTACTTC. Full variable domain (missing parts from reference TRBV9 and TRBJ2-5): DSGVTQTPKHLITATGQRVTLRCSPRSGDLSVYWYQQSLDQGLQFLIQYYNGEERAKGNILERFSAQQFPDLHSELNLSSLELGDSALYFCASSVALGGARETQYFGPGTRLLVL.

V gene TRBV4-1 combines with J gene TRBJ2-1; the match to TRBD2 covers 10 bases. V shed 0 bases and J 0 bases; nucleotides not matched to a gene: 5. The CDR3 runs 18 residues. Germline V gene data show CDR1 as MGHRA and CDR2 as YSYEKL. The CDR3 DNA is TGCGCCAGCAGCCAAGAGTCCCGGACTAGCGGCTCCTACAATGAGCAGTTCTTC. Amino acids: CASSQESRTSGSYNEQFF.

The chain links TRBV9 to TRBJ1-2, with D possibly TRBD1 on 5 matching bases. Germline V gene lookup returns CDR1 SGDLS and CDR2 YYNGEE. Trimming pared 0 bases from V and 4 bases from J, leaving 7 bases between. This CDR3 has 13 residues. This CDR3 is CASSVEGFYGYTF. The CDR3 bases are TGTGCCAGCAGCGTAGAGGGGTTCTATGGCTACACCTTC.

This chain uses TRBV7-2 with TRBJ2-3, with 10 bases fitting TRBD2. This CDR3 spans 19 amino acids. CDR1 SGHTA and CDR2 FQGNSA come from the germline V gene. V shed 5 bases, J shed 2 bases, and the junction held 16 bases outside the gene matches. The CDR3 DNA is TGTGCCAGCAGCCCGATCCGCTGGGCTAGCGGGGGACCCACAGATACGCAGTATTTT. Translating gives CASSPIRWASGGPTDTQYF.

The chain joins TRBV7-2 to TRBJ1-2, with D unclear. This CDR3 comprises 15 residues. Germline V gene lookup returns CDR1 SGHTA and CDR2 FQGNSA. Trimming took 1 base from V and 8 from J, leaving 17 bases between them. CDR3 sequence: CASSLDGVPFRGYTF. CDR3 DNA: TGTGCCAGCAGCTTAGACGGGGTCCCGTTCAGGGGCTACACCTTC.

The chain carries TRBV6-1 and TRBJ1-5; tentative D call: TRBD1 (5 bases). The V gene lost 2 bases and the J gene lost 5 bases, with 10 bases spanning the gap. Germline loops: CDR1 MNHNS, CDR2 SASEGT. CDR3 length: 14 amino acids. The CDR3 DNA reads as TGTGCCAGCAGTGAACTTGACAGTCATCAGCCCCAGCATTTT. It encodes CASSELDSHQPQHF.

The genes are TRBV4-2 and TRBJ2-7; 7 bases are a match to TRBD2. This CDR3 has 15 residues. V gave up 1 base and J gave up 5 bases; unmatched junction bases: 8. CDR1 LGHNA and CDR2 YNFKEQ come from the germline V gene. The CDR3 nucleotides read TGTGCCAGCAGCCAAGGAGGACTAGTTTCTGACGAGCAGTACTTC. It translates to CASSQGGLVSDEQYF.

The chain combines TRBV19 with TRBJ2-7, with 7 bases lining up with TRBD1. CDR3 length: 14 amino acids. Looked up from germline, CDR1 is LNHDA and CDR2 is SQIVND (reference sequence). J was trimmed by 0 bases and V by 7 bases; bases with no gene match: 6. As DNA, the CDR3 is TGTGCCAGTACCCTGACAGGGTCCTCCTACGAGCAGTACTTC. Its protein product is CASTLTGSSYEQYF. The entire variable domain, with the rest obtained from reference TRBV19 and TRBJ2-7, is as follows: DGGITQSPKYLFRKEGQNVTLSCEQNLNHDAMYWYRQDPGQGLRLIYYSQIVNDFQKGDIAEGYSVSREKKESFPLTVTSAQKNPTAFYLCASTLTGSSYEQYFGPGTRLTVT.

The chain links TRBV30 to TRBJ1-4; 10 nucleotides agree with TRBD1. Germline V gives CDR1 GTSNPN, CDR2 SVGIG (reference sequence). This CDR3 has 12 amino acids. V was clipped by 3 bases and J by 9 bases; unmatched bases: 1. CDR3 region: CAWRDRGKKLFF. CDR3 DNA sequence: TGTGCCTGGAGGGACAGGGGGAAAAAACTGTTTTTT.

The V and J genes are TRBV19 and TRBJ2-5; 10 positions agree with TRBD1. With 6 bases clipped from V and 4 bases from J, the junction kept 2 bases outside the gene matches. Germline V lookup: CDR1 LNHDA, CDR2 SQIVND (reference sequence). The CDR3 sequence is 13 residues long. The CDR3 region is CASRDRGSETQYF. The CDR3 DNA sequence: TGTGCCAGTAGGGACAGGGGGTCAGAGACCCAGTACTTC.

The CDR3 loop reads CASTPRGNEQFF. As DNA, the CDR3 is TGTGCCAGCACCCCTCGAGGCAATGAGCAGTTCTTC. V gene TRBV25-1 combines with J gene TRBJ2-1; D remains ambiguous. The germline V gene has CDR1 MGHDK and CDR2 SYGVNS. The CDR3 spans 12 residues. V lost 7 bases and J lost 6, with 10 bases in between.

The chain couples TRBV6-1 to TRBJ1-1, with D tentatively TRBD1 (5 bases). V lost 6 bases to trimming and J lost 0 bases, with 8 bases between them. Germline CDR1 and CDR2: MNHNS and SASEGT. The CDR3 is made up of 13 amino acids. The CDR3 sequence: CASRQDMNTEAFF. CDR3 DNA: TGTGCCAGCAGACAGGACATGAACACTGAAGCTTTCTTT.

This clone was detected a few times. This sample includes further DNA sequences coding for the same CDR3. This chain joins TRBV18 and TRBJ2-7; D possibly corresponds to TRBD2 (5 bases). This CDR3 is 12 amino acids long. The V end lost 3 bases, the J end lost 5 bases, and 8 bases lay between the germline ends. Germline values: CDR1 KGHSH, CDR2 LQKENI. The CDR3 is CASSPLGDEQYF. As DNA, the CDR3 is TGTGCCAGCTCACCCTTGGGAGACGAGCAGTACTTC.